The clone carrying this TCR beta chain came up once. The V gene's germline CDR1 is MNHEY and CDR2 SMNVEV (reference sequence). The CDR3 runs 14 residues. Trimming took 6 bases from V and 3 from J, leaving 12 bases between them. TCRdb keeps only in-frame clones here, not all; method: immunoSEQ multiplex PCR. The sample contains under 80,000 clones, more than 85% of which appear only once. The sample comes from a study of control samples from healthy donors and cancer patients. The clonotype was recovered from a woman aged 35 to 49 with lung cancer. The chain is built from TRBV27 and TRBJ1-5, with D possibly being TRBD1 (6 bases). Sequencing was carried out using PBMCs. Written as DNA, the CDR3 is TGTGCCAGCAGATCTACAGGGCCCAATCAGCCCCAGCATTTT. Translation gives CASRSTGPNQPQHF.